These 9 T cell receptor beta chains were all obtained from the same sample, sequenced in a study of blood T cell repertoires in COVID-19. The protocol was immunoSEQ multiplex PCR, while the TCRdb copy is restricted to in-frame clones and leaves out a portion. The table has about 170,000 clones, over 75% seen once. The sequenced sample was peripheral blood. These receptor sequences come from a man in his sixties who had recovered from COVID-19.

There are a few counts of this clone. V and J are TRBV30 and TRBJ1-4; 9 nucleotides agree with TRBD1. The germline V gene encodes CDR1 GTSNPN and CDR2 SVGIG (reference sequence). Germline trimming cut 4 bases from V and 8 bases from J; bases unmatched to any gene: 8. The CDR3 is made up of 14 amino acids. The CDR3 nucleotides read TGTGCCTGGAAAATACAGGGGGCGCACGAAAAACTGTTTTTT. This gives the protein CAWKIQGAHEKLFF.

Here the CDR3 DNA reads TGTGCCAGCTCACCTGGGACAGCCTGGAGTAGCTCCTACGAGCAGTACTTC. Protein: CASSPGTAWSSSYEQYF. V and J are TRBV18 and TRBJ2-7; 7 bases map to TRBD1. The CDR3 is made up of 17 amino acids. CDR1 is KGHSH, CDR2 LQKENI, per germline. Trimming at V came to 3 bases and at J to 0 bases, leaving 11 bases not matched to a gene.

The rearrangement joins TRBV19 to TRBJ1-6, with 8 nucleotides matching TRBD1. J gave up 10 bases and V 5 bases, and 10 bases lay outside the gene matches. Looked up from germline, CDR1 is LNHDA and CDR2 is SQIVND (reference sequence). This CDR3 has 15 amino acids. DNA for the CDR3: TGTGCCAGTAGTTACCGGGACAGGATCGGATCACCCCTCCACTTT. Amino acid sequence: CASSYRDRIGSPLHF.

The chain recombines TRBV19 with TRBJ1-2, with 7 bases lining up with TRBD1. This CDR3 spans 15 amino acids. J lost 5 bases, V lost 1 base, and 7 bases had no gene match. The germline V gene has CDR1 LNHDA and CDR2 SQIVND (reference sequence). The CDR3 reads CASSIVGTARYGYTF. The CDR3 nucleotides read TGTGCCAGTAGTATAGTCGGGACAGCTAGATATGGCTACACCTTC. Combining the CDR3 with reference TRBV19 and TRBJ1-2 gives the whole variable domain DGGITQSPKYLFRKEGQNVTLSCEQNLNHDAMYWYRQDPGQGLRLIYYSQIVNDFQKGDIAEGYSVSREKKESFPLTVTSAQKNPTAFYLCASSIVGTARYGYTFGSGTRLTVV.

The chain combines TRBV9 with TRBJ1-5; 12 nucleotides align to TRBD1. The CDR3 runs to 15 residues. Per the germline V gene, CDR1 is SGDLS and CDR2 is YYNGEE. Losses at the gene ends were 5 bases for V and 9 bases for J; bases not matched to a gene: 9. This CDR3 is CASSAGTGGRMPQHF. Here the CDR3 DNA reads TGTGCCAGCAGTGCCGGGACAGGGGGCCGGATGCCCCAGCATTTT.

The rearrangement uses TRBV9 and TRBJ2-3; TRBD1 matches 7 bases. Germline V gives CDR1 SGDLS, CDR2 YYNGEE. CDR3 length equals 13 residues. V lost 6 bases, J lost 5 bases, and 6 bases stayed unmatched. The CDR3 loop is CASKGGGQDTQYF. The CDR3 DNA sequence: TGTGCCAGCAAAGGGGGCGGTCAAGATACGCAGTATTTT.

In its sample, this clone was seen a few times. V is TRBV9 and J is TRBJ1-2; D ambiguous. CDR1 is SGDLS and CDR2 is YYNGEE in the germline V gene. V lost 7 bases and J 1 base, leaving 8 bases between the germline ends. The CDR3 spans 12 residues. CDR3 in DNA: TGTGCCAGCGGACTGATTAACTATGGCTACACCTTC. Protein sequence: CASGLINYGYTF.

This chain uses TRBV5-5 with TRBJ1-5; no clear D. The germline V gene has CDR1 SGHKS and CDR2 YYEKEE (reference sequence). The V end was cut by 1 base, the J end by 4 bases, with 9 bases between. The CDR3 is 14 amino acids. The CDR3 DNA follows: TGTGCCAGCAGCTTGAGTTGGGAGAATCAGCCCCAGCATTTT. This codes for CASSLSWENQPQHF.

The rearrangement joins TRBV18 to TRBJ2-3; no clear D. This CDR3 has 12 amino acids. V was clipped by 6 bases and J by 0 bases, with 4 bases between them. CDR1 KGHSH and CDR2 LQKENI come from the germline V gene. CDR3 sequence: CASSTSTDTQYF. In DNA form, the CDR3 reads TGTGCCAGCTCGACAAGCACAGATACGCAGTATTTT.